The sequence of this T cell receptor beta chain was determined in a study of T-cell reconstitution after alpha-beta-depleted transplantation in children. Whole-study results and caveats: Diversity of TCRbeta at day 60 was high in some patients, arising from surviving recipient T cells and thymic progenitors. At one year after transplant, newly produced T cells mostly accounted for T-cell counts and diversity.

In this sample, this clonotype turned up a few times. Its antigen remains unknown. CDR3 size: 11 residues. CDR1 is DFQATT and CDR2 is SNEGSKA in the germline V gene (reference sequence). V gave up 6 bases and J gave up 13 bases, with 16 bases separating them. Library preparation (for TCRbeta) was performed with unique molecular identifiers. Via MiXCR, TCRdb re-called the PCR reads, giving one row per CDR3 protein. This table has about 74,000 distinct CDR3 sequences, less than 15% appearing once. This material consisted of PBMCs, mostly from graft donor cells, taken 180 days after TCRalphabeta/CD19-depleted stem cell transplant. The J gene is TRBJ1-5, the V gene TRBV20-1; no firm D call. The receptor was derived from a male patient aged 2-15 years who had a stem cell transplant for acute lymphoblastic leukemia, so the T cells may come from the graft donor. In DNA, the CDR3 is TGCAGTGCCTATCACGGGTTAGTTCAGCATTTT. Translating gives CSAYHGLVQHF.